A selection of T cell receptor beta chains follows, all from one sample in a study of human T cells and chemical hapten exposure. Using its own MiXCR run on the RACE reads, TCRdb lists one record per CDR3 protein. Seen here are 90,000 to 120,000 distinct CDR3 sequences, approximately 10% observed once, and the top ten hold under 4.5%. Sequencing used whole blood, obtained in connection with sensitization to the hapten diphenylcyclopropenone (DPC). These receptors all come from a woman aged 40 to 50 with alopecia areata. Some clones in this sample may be carry-over from other donors' samples. Both conserved end residues are part of each CDR3.

v_call: TRBV7-2; j_call: TRBJ2-3; cdr3_length: 14; cdr3_aa: CASSSRAGRDTQYF
v_call: TRBV2; j_call: TRBJ1-5; cdr3_length: 13; cdr3_aa: CASSPGPNQPQHF
v_call: TRBV7-9; j_call: TRBJ2-3; cdr3_length: 15; cdr3_aa: CASSFGTGRTDTQYF
v_call: TRBV7-2; j_call: TRBJ2-2; cdr3_length: 14; cdr3_aa: CASSTPNPGSELFF
v_call: TRBV6-6; j_call: TRBJ1-1; cdr3_length: 17; cdr3_aa: CASSYSKRTGEDTEAFF
v_call: TRBV12-3/TRBV12-4; j_call: TRBJ1-4; cdr3_length: 15; cdr3_aa: CASSFGAGGREKLFF
v_call: TRBV5-6; j_call: TRBJ2-5; cdr3_length: 16; cdr3_aa: CASSLAPPGGGETQYF
v_call: TRBV12-3/TRBV12-4; j_call: TRBJ1-2; cdr3_length: 11; cdr3_aa: CASSLDRGYTF
v_call: TRBV27; j_call: TRBJ2-1; cdr3_length: 22; cdr3_aa: CASSSSPLAGGTPVLLYNEQFF
v_call: TRBV30; j_call: TRBJ2-4; cdr3_length: 17; cdr3_aa: CAWVPRGTLDGKNIQYF
v_call: TRBV14; j_call: TRBJ1-1; cdr3_length: 13; cdr3_aa: CASSQYKGQEAFF
v_call: TRBV20-1; j_call: TRBJ2-3; cdr3_length: 16; cdr3_aa: CSAGPLTSGGTNTQYF
v_call: TRBV20-1; j_call: TRBJ2-7; cdr3_length: 11; cdr3_aa: CSAPGAYEQYF
v_call: TRBV11-2; j_call: TRBJ2-5; cdr3_length: 15; cdr3_aa: CASGVRGLNQETQYF
v_call: TRBV11-2; j_call: TRBJ1-1; cdr3_length: 13; cdr3_aa: CASSPPGNTEAFF
v_call: TRBV18; j_call: TRBJ1-1; cdr3_length: 13; cdr3_aa: CASSPTENTEAFF
v_call: TRBV4-2; j_call: TRBJ2-1; cdr3_length: 15; cdr3_aa: CASSHPGLADNEQFF
v_call: TRBV4-1; j_call: TRBJ2-2; cdr3_length: 12; cdr3_aa: CASSPGGGELFF
v_call: TRBV4-3; j_call: TRBJ2-1; cdr3_length: 13; cdr3_aa: CASSQSPYNEQFF
v_call: TRBV6-6; j_call: TRBJ2-7; cdr3_length: 13; cdr3_aa: CASSYPDTYEQYF
v_call: TRBV11-2; j_call: TRBJ2-1; cdr3_length: 14; cdr3_aa: CASSLAGGPGEQFF
v_call: TRBV13; j_call: TRBJ2-6; cdr3_length: 15; cdr3_aa: CASSAWTSGANVLTF
v_call: TRBV19; j_call: TRBJ2-5; cdr3_length: 13; cdr3_aa: CASSTGPMETQYF
v_call: TRBV14; j_call: TRBJ1-1; cdr3_length: 13; cdr3_aa: CASSHRIRGWAFF
v_call: TRBV20-1; j_call: TRBJ2-1; cdr3_length: 15; cdr3_aa: CSARTSSGRVHEQFF
v_call: TRBV5-6; j_call: TRBJ2-1; cdr3_length: 15; cdr3_aa: CASSRGTGIGNEQFF
v_call: TRBV20-1; j_call: TRBJ2-7; cdr3_length: 11; cdr3_aa: CSASLGPGQYF
v_call: TRBV27; j_call: TRBJ1-4; cdr3_length: 13; cdr3_aa: CASSRDRGEKLFF
v_call: TRBV12-3/TRBV12-4; j_call: TRBJ2-2; cdr3_length: 15; cdr3_aa: CASTGQAANTGELFF
v_call: TRBV12-3/TRBV12-4; j_call: TRBJ2-1; cdr3_length: 16; cdr3_aa: CASSLGGTRKLNEQFF
v_call: TRBV5-5; j_call: TRBJ2-3; cdr3_length: 19; cdr3_aa: CASSPSRLAGEVSTDTQYF
v_call: TRBV4-2; j_call: TRBJ2-1; cdr3_length: 17; cdr3_aa: CASSQKAETLYGHEQFF
v_call: TRBV20-1; j_call: TRBJ2-3; cdr3_length: 14; cdr3_aa: CSATAGRGRDTQYF
v_call: TRBV20-1; j_call: TRBJ1-1; cdr3_length: 14; cdr3_aa: CSARASGRHTEAFF
v_call: TRBV6-6; j_call: TRBJ1-3; cdr3_length: 15; cdr3_aa: CASSYPTGSGNTIYF
v_call: TRBV29-1; j_call: TRBJ2-1; cdr3_length: 12; cdr3_aa: CSVGRVAGEQFF
v_call: TRBV2; j_call: TRBJ2-5; cdr3_length: 12; cdr3_aa: CASSTGAETQYF
v_call: TRBV29-1; j_call: TRBJ2-2; cdr3_length: 13; cdr3_aa: CSVGGWGTGELFF
v_call: TRBV14; j_call: TRBJ1-4; cdr3_length: 15; cdr3_aa: CASSQYRGFNEKLFF
v_call: TRBV6-6; j_call: TRBJ2-5; cdr3_length: 18; cdr3_aa: CASSLRGGNGRGGETQYF
v_call: TRBV6-2/TRBV6-3; j_call: TRBJ2-1; cdr3_length: 18; cdr3_aa: CASSYDSEAPVSMDEQFF
v_call: TRBV3-1; j_call: TRBJ1-5; cdr3_length: 13; cdr3_aa: CASSLDRNQPQHF
v_call: TRBV30; j_call: TRBJ1-1; cdr3_length: 14; cdr3_aa: CAWSAGTVNTEAFF